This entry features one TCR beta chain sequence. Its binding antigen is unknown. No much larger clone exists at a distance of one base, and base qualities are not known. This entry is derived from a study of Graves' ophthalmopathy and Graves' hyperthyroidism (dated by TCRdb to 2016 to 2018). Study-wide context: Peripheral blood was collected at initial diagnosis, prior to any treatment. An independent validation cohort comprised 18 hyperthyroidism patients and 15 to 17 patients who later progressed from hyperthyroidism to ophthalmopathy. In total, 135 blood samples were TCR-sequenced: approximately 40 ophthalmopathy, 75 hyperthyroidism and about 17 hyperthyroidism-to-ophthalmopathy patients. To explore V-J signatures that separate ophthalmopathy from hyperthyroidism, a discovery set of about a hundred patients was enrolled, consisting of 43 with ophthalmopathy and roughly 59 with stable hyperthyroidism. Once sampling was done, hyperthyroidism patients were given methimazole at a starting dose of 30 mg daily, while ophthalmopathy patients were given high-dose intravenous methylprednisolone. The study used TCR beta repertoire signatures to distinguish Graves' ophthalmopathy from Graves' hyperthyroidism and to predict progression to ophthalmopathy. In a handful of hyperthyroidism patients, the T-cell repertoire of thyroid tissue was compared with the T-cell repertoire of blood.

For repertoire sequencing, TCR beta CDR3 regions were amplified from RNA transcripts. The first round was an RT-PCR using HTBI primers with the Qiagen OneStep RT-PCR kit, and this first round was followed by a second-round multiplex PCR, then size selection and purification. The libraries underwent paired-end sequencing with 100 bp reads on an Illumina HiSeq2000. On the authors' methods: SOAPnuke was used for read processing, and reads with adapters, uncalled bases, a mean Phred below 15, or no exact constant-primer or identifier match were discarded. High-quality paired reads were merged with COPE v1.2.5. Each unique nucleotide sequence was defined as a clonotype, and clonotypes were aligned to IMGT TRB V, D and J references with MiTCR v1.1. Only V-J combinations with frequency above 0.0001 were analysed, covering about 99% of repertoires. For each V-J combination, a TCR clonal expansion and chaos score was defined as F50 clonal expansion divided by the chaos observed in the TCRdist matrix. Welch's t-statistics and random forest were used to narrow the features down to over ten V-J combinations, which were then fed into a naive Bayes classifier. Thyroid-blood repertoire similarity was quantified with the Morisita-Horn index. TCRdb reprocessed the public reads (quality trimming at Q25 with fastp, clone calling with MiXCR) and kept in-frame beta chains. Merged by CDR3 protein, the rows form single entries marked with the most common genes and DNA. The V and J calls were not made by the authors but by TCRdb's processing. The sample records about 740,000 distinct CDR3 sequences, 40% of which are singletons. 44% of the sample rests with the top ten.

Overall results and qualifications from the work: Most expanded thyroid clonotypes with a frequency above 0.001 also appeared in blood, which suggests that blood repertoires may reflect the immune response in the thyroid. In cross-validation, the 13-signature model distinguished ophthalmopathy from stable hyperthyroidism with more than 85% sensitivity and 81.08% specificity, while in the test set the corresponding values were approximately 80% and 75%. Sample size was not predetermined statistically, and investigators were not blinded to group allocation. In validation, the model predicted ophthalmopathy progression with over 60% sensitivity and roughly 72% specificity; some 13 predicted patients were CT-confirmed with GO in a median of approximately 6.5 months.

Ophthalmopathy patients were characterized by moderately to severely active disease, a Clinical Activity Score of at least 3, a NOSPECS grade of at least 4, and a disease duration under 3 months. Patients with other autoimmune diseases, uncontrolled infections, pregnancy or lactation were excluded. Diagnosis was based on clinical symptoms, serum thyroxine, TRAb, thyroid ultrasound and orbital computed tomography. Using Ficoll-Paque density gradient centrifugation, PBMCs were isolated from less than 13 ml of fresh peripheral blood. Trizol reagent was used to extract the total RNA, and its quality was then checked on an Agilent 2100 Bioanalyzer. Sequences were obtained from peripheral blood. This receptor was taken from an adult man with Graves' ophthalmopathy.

The CDR3 protein sequence reads: CSAWGQYEQYF. The sequenced DNA is TGCAGTGCATGGGGCCAGTACGAGCAGTACTTC. The rearrangement joined TRBV20-1 to TRBJ2-7, and the D gene may be TRBD1, 5 bases matching. Taken from the germline V gene (reference sequence), the CDR1 and CDR2 loops are DFQATT and SNEGSKA. The trim is 6 bases for V and 4 bases for J, with a gap of 10 bases between the germline ends. Measured from the cysteine to the phenylalanine, the CDR3 is 11 residues long. Left in the record is the CDR3 DNA by itself, 33 bases read in frame from the first base.